This TCR beta chain was sequenced in a study of cytomegalovirus exposure and HLA in healthy donors. Whole-study context: Earlier, 180 million or so T cells were analyzed, and about 100 million unique TCR beta sequences were found among them. From donors who were HLA-typed, an early data release held 65 million to 85 million unique TCRs. Among 398 genotyped donors, approximately 80% fell in the Caucasian-associated ancestry cluster. Overall study findings and caveats: The sole available immune exposure information was CMV serostatus.

The germline CDR1 and CDR2 sequences are MGHRA and YSYEKL. The CDR3 runs to 15 residues. V was cut by 11 bases and J by 5 bases, with 22 bases left in between. Both 60 Vbeta primers and 13 Jbeta primers went into the PCR. Using immunoSEQ multiplex PCR, the repertoire was profiled, and TCRdb retains in-frame clones only, with some absent. The sample contains tens of thousands of clones, over 75% of which appear only once. As to this clone: Its specificity is not known.

V usage is TRBV4-1 and J usage is TRBJ2-1; possible D gene TRBD2, 7 bases. This TCR was recovered from a male donor in good health and CMV-seropositive. Sequences were obtained from PBMCs. DNA for the CDR3: TGCGCCTCGAGGGTCCTCGCGGGGGACAACAATGAGCAGTTCTTC. Protein: CASRVLAGDNNEQFF.